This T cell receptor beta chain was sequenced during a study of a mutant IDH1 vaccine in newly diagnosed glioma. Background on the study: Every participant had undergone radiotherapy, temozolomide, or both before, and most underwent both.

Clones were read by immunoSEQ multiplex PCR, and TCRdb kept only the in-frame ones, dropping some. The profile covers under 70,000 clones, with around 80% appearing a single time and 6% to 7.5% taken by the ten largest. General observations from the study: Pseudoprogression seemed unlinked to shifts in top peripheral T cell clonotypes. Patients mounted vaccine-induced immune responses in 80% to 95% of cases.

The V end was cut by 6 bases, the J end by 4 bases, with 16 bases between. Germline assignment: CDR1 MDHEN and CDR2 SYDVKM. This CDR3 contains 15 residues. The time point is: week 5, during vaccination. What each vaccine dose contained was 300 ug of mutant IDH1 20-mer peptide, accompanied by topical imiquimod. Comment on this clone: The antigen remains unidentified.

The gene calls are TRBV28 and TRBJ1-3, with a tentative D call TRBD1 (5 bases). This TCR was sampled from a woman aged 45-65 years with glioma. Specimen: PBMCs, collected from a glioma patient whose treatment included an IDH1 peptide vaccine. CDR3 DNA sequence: TGTGCCAGCAGCCTCGACGGGGGACCCGGAAACACCATATATTTT. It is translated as CASSLDGGPGNTIYF.